Each of the 2 T cell receptor beta chains below was sequenced from the same sample in a study of T-cell reconstitution after alpha-beta-depleted transplantation in children. For TCRbeta, the library was prepared with unique molecular identifiers. MiXCR, applied by TCRdb to the PCR reads, yields one record per CDR3 protein. Among about 980,000 distinct CDR3 sequences listed, 25% to 30% were seen once. Sequenced material: PBMCs, mostly from graft donor cells, taken 360 days after TCRalphabeta/CD19-depleted stem cell transplant. These receptors were obtained from a boy in the first two years of life who had a stem cell transplant for SCID, so the T cells may come from the graft donor.

The chain uses TRBV20-1 and TRBJ2-3; 13 bases map to TRBD2. V was clipped by 6 bases and J by 6 bases; unmatched bases: 9. The V gene's germline CDR1 is DFQATT and CDR2 SNEGSKA (reference sequence). The CDR3 loop spans 15 amino acids. The CDR3 sequence is CSALILAGGRDTQYF. DNA of the CDR3: TGCAGTGCCCTGATACTAGCGGGGGGGCGGGATACGCAGTATTTT.

This clonotype came up a few times. V is TRBV5-1 and J is TRBJ1-1; D not resolved. The ends were cut back, 4 bases at V and 5 bases at J, with 9 bases in the middle. Germline V gene sequence: CDR1 SGHRS, CDR2 YFSETQ. The CDR3 is made up of 12 amino acids. CDR3 DNA: TGCGCCAGCAGCGGAAAAGCGACTGAAGCTTTCTTT. Its translation: CASSGKATEAFF.